This T cell receptor beta chain was sequenced in a study of CD8 T cells in ankylosing spondylitis (dated by TCRdb to 2015 to 2018). With regard to the full study: To find TCR variants linked to disease, the study profiled T cell receptor beta repertoires in ankylosing spondylitis patients and healthy donors. The full study cohort comprised 25 ankylosing spondylitis patients and about 110 healthy donors. Peripheral blood samples were taken, and synovial fluid was additionally collected from ankylosing spondylitis patients. Points the paper makes about the study in general: A CD8+ phenotype was shown by the disease-linked clones, which were found at relatively low frequencies in peripheral blood. Some motif variants were previously reported in synovial fluid and blood of reactive arthritis patients, suggesting common disease-initiation mechanisms. According to the report, matched synovial fluid samples from ankylosing spondylitis patients were significantly enriched for the disease-linked clones. Blood from ankylosing spondylitis patients appeared to be characterized by a TCR beta motif composed of about eight highly homologous amino acid variants.

This clonotype has a count of ten or more. The antigen it binds to is not known. Base qualities are missing; no much larger clone stands one base away. From V the trimming removes 6 bases and from J it removes 6 bases, while the gene matches leave 12 bases of the junction unaccounted for. There are 15 amino acids in the CDR3, from cysteine to phenylalanine inclusive. The CDR3 DNA has 45 bases and is translated from base 1. CDR1 and CDR2 were assigned from the germline V gene as SQVTM and ANQGSEA. TCRdb records Illumina HiSeq 2500 as the sequencer. Quantitative 5'-RACE with molecular barcodes was the method used to prepare the TCR beta libraries. On the study's bioinformatics: To identify disease-linked TCR variants, a new computational method was used, one built on a probabilistic model of VDJ rearrangement. The public reads were quality trimmed at Q25 with fastp and then assembled into clones with MiXCR by TCRdb, keeping productive beta chains. Duplicate CDR3 protein sequences are folded into a single record with the most common DNA and genes. TCRdb, not the original authors, processed these V and J calls. This sample comprises 200,000 to 250,000 distinct CDR3 sequences, roughly 10% of them detected only once. The ten biggest clones cover around 6.5% of the sample.

Recombination linked TRBV29-1 to TRBJ2-1; TRBD2 fits 9 bases in the junction. The sample was blood, either unsorted or a sorted T cell fraction (not recorded which). The origin of this receptor is a male donor with ankylosing spondylitis or in good health (not recorded which). The DNA is TGCAGCGTAGGGAAGGGGCTAGCGGGAAGCAATGAGCAGTTCTTC. Protein translation: CSVGKGLAGSNEQFF.